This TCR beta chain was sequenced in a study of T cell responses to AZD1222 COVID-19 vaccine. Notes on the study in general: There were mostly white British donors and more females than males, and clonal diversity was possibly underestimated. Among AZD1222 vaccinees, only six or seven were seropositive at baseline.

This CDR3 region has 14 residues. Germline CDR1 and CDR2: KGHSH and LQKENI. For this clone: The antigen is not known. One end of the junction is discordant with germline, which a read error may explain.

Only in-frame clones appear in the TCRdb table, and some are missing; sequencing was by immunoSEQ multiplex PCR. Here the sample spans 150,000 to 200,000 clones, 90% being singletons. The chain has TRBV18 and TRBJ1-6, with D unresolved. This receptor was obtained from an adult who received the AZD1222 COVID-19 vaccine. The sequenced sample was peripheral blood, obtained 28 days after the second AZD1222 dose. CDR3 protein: CTSSPRAGEAPLHF. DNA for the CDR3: TGTACCAGCTCACCCCGGGCCGGCGAGGCACCCCTCCACTTT.